The 30 T cell receptor beta chains in this list originate from one sample, sequenced in a study of human T cells and chemical hapten exposure. The time point denotes: patch test 1, 2 weeks after DPC sensitization. The sample's treatment: therapeutic diphenylcyclopropenone sensitization with weekly scalp DPC. TCRdb analysed the RACE reads with MiXCR anew, one entry per CDR3 protein. This sample has approximately 79,000 distinct CDR3 sequences, with about a tenth found just once. The material sequenced was whole blood, taken in connection with sensitization to the hapten diphenylcyclopropenone (DPC). The receptors derive from a woman aged 45 to 65 with alopecia areata. Some clones in this sample may be carry-over from other donors' samples.

Of note for this clonotype: Germline and junction disagree at one end, which may indicate a read error. The J gene is TRBJ2-3, the V gene TRBV15; D ambiguous. CDR1 is LNHNV and CDR2 is YYDKDF in the germline V gene (reference sequence). The length of the CDR3 is 13 residues. CDR3 region: CTTSRDGGDTQYF. Here the CDR3 DNA reads TGTACCACCAGCAGAGATGGTGGAGATACGCAGTATTTT.

This clonotype has more than one count but fewer than ten. The rearrangement uses TRBV11-2 and TRBJ2-2; D is perhaps TRBD1 (6 bases). The CDR3 is made up of 13 amino acids. Germline CDR1 is SGHAT and CDR2 is FQNNGV. V gave up 5 bases and J gave up 6 bases, with 10 bases separating them. The CDR3 coding sequence is TGTGCCAGCAGCCAGGACAGTCCCGGGGAGCTGTTTTTT. Protein sequence: CASSQDSPGELFF.

This clonotype was detected many times. The CDR3 here is CASSAQGATTYNEQFF. CDR3 DNA: TGTGCCAGCAGCGCCCAGGGGGCAACCACCTACAATGAGCAGTTCTTC. The chain has TRBV14 and TRBJ2-1; 8 nucleotides match TRBD1. Trimming cost V 5 bases and J 2 bases; bases outside gene matches: 8. Germline CDR1 is SGHDN and CDR2 is FVKESK. CDR3 length: 16 residues.

A few counts support this clonotype. V gene TRBV29-1 combines with J gene TRBJ2-1, with D possibly TRBD2 on 6 matching bases. Germline V gene data show CDR1 as SQVTM and CDR2 as ANQGSEA. The CDR3 contains 12 residues. The germline V and J ends were trimmed by 3 bases and 7 bases, with 10 bases remaining between them. CDR3 loop: CSVDVGGNEQFF. In nucleotides, the CDR3 is TGCAGCGTTGATGTGGGGGGAAATGAGCAGTTCTTC.

The sample holds many counts of this clonotype. J is TRBJ2-2 and V is TRBV5-1; TRBD1 matches at 7 bases. After removal of 3 bases from V and 7 bases from J, the junction contained 9 bases not matched to a gene. Germline assignment: CDR1 SGHRS and CDR2 YFSETQ. This CDR3 spans 15 amino acids. The CDR3 bases are TGCGCCAGCAGCTCCCGACAGGGTGGTAGCGGGGAGCTGTTTTTT. Translated: CASSSRQGGSGELFF.

This chain joins TRBV30 and TRBJ2-3; 14 bases match TRBD2. This CDR3 has 17 amino acids. Losses at the gene ends were 5 bases for V and 3 bases for J; bases not matched to a gene: 10. Germline V gene lookup returns CDR1 GTSNPN and CDR2 SVGIG (reference sequence). The CDR3 nucleotides are TGTGCCTGGCGACTAGCGGGAGGGCCGGTTGAGACAGATACGCAGTATTTT. Its protein is CAWRLAGGPVETDTQYF.

This clonotype was detected only a few times. V and J are TRBV28 and TRBJ2-7; 8 bases fit TRBD2. The CDR3 is 14 amino acids. Per the germline V gene, CDR1 is MDHEN and CDR2 is SYDVKM. Trimming at V came to 5 bases and at J to 0 bases, leaving 3 bases not matched to a gene. The CDR3 DNA follows: TGTGCCAGCAGTCCGGGACTAGACTCCTACGAGCAGTACTTC. Encoded protein: CASSPGLDSYEQYF.

V and J are TRBV29-1 and TRBJ2-7; 9 bases are a match to TRBD2. Germline V gene data show CDR1 as SQVTM and CDR2 as ANQGSEA. The ends lost 2 bases at V and 4 bases at J; junction bases unmatched: 3. The CDR3 has 13 amino acids. The CDR3, as DNA: TGCAGCGTTGAACTAGCGGGACCGTACGAGCAGTACTTC. Its translation is CSVELAGPYEQYF.

This clonotype was counted between two and nine times. The chain combines TRBV28 with TRBJ2-7, with 9 positions matching TRBD1. CDR1 and CDR2 (germline): MDHEN, SYDVKM. J was trimmed by 7 bases and V by 6 bases; bases with no gene match: 10. The CDR3 extends over 14 amino acids. CDR3 in amino acids: CASRGQGKSGEQYF. The CDR3 DNA sequence: TGTGCCAGCAGGGGACAGGGTAAATCGGGGGAGCAGTACTTC.

This clonotype was seen at least ten times. CDR3 DNA sequence: TGCAGCGCCGCGAACAGTGCCTACGAGCAGTACTTC. Translating gives CSAANSAYEQYF. The genes are TRBV29-1 and TRBJ2-7; D not certain. The germline CDR1 and CDR2 sequences are SQVTM and ANQGSEA. The length of the CDR3 is 12 residues. The V and J ends lost 7 bases and 2 bases respectively, with 12 bases between them.

This chain links TRBV7-8 with TRBJ2-2; D gene unclear. The CDR3 runs 14 residues. Germline V gene lookup returns CDR1 SGHVS and CDR2 FQNEAQ. Trimming took off 1 base at V and 1 base at J, with 4 bases between the two ends. This chain's CDR3 is CASSLGGNTGELFF. DNA for the CDR3: TGTGCCAGCAGCTTAGGCGGGAACACCGGGGAGCTGTTTTTT.

This clonotype was seen many times. The chain employs TRBV7-6 and TRBJ2-2; TRBD1 might be the D (6 bases). The length of the CDR3 is 15 residues. Germline values: CDR1 SGHVS, CDR2 FNYEAQ. The V end lost 4 bases, the J end lost 0 bases, and 9 bases lay between the germline ends. The CDR3 DNA sequence: TGTGCCAGCAGCTCTGGGGGCCCGAACACCGGGGAGCTGTTTTTT. Encoded protein: CASSSGGPNTGELFF.

This clonotype has a count of ten or more. The V and J genes are TRBV30 and TRBJ2-5; TRBD2 matches 8 bases. J gave up 5 bases and V 2 bases, and 10 bases lay outside the gene matches. CDR3 size: 15 residues. From germline, CDR1 is GTSNPN and CDR2 SVGIG (reference sequence). The CDR3 DNA is TGTGCCTGGAGTCCGACGGGAGGGGCTCAGGAGACCCAGTACTTC. Its protein is CAWSPTGGAQETQYF.

The genes are TRBV6-6 and TRBJ1-5; D gene unclear. With 2 bases removed from V and 1 base from J, the gap between germline ends came to 9 bases. CDR1 is MNHNY, CDR2 SVGAGI, per germline (reference sequence). This CDR3 region has 15 residues. The CDR3, as DNA: TGTGCCAGCAGTTACGAGGGATTGAGCAATCAGCCCCAGCATTTT. Amino acid sequence: CASSYEGLSNQPQHF.

This clonotype was counted between two and nine times. The CDR3 sequence: CASSHTNTGELFF. CDR3 sequence (DNA): TGTGCCAGCAGTCACACTAACACCGGGGAGCTGTTTTTT. The chain joins TRBV6-2 or TRBV6-3 to TRBJ2-2; D gene uncertain. The CDR3 is 13 residues long. In germline, CDR1 is MNHEY, CDR2 SVGEGT. The V gene lost 5 bases and the J gene lost 2 bases, with 6 bases spanning the gap.

V is TRBV24-1 and J is TRBJ2-7, with 12 bases lining up with TRBD2. CDR1 and CDR2 (germline): KGHDR, SFDVKD. V dropped 4 bases and J dropped 3; count of bases not matched to a gene: 9. The CDR3 is 17 amino acids. CDR3 loop: CATSDIAGTSGRYEQYF. CDR3 bases: TGTGCCACCAGTGACATTGCCGGGACTAGCGGGCGCTACGAGCAGTACTTC.

The rearrangement links TRBV29-1 to TRBJ2-2; 13 bases agree with TRBD2. Germline V gene sequence: CDR1 SQVTM, CDR2 ANQGSEA. The CDR3 has 14 residues. V dropped 7 bases and J dropped 6; count of bases not matched to a gene: 5. This CDR3 reads CSARLAGGPGELFF. CDR3 DNA: TGCAGCGCCCGACTAGCGGGAGGTCCCGGGGAGCTGTTTTTT.

There are a few counts of this clonotype. The chain has TRBV18 and TRBJ2-1; D tentatively fits TRBD1 or TRBD2 (6 bases each). Germline-derived CDR1 and CDR2 are KGHSH and LQKENI. Trimming removed 6 bases at V and 7 bases at J, with 19 bases between. CDR3 size: 15 residues. The CDR3, as DNA: TGTGCCAGCTCGGGGGGCGGAGCCTGGCAAAATGAGCAGTTCTTC. This encodes CASSGGGAWQNEQFF.

The chain employs TRBV11-2 and TRBJ1-3; TRBD1 might be the D (5 bases). CDR3 length: 14 amino acids. Germline CDR1 is SGHAT and CDR2 is FQNNGV. V dropped 5 bases and J dropped 5 bases, with 13 bases sitting between them. CDR3 nucleotides: TGTGCCAGCAGCCCCCCCGGGGCTAGAAACACCATATATTTT. Protein sequence: CASSPPGARNTIYF.

V usage is TRBV3-2 and J usage is TRBJ2-5. TRBV3-2 is reported as a pseudogene. The CDR3 spans 14 residues. The CDR3 DNA is TGTGCCAGCAGCCAGTCGACGGACCAAGAGACCCAGTACTTC. This sequence encodes CASSQSTDQETQYF.

This clonotype came up a few times. This chain links TRBV18 with TRBJ1-3; 9 bases line up with TRBD1. This CDR3 is built from 17 residues. The germline CDR1 and CDR2 sequences are KGHSH and LQKENI. V lost 5 bases and J lost 0; bases outside the gene matches: 8. CDR3 sequence reads: CASSSMGQGFSGNTIYF. The CDR3 DNA is TGTGCCAGCTCATCTATGGGACAGGGATTCTCTGGAAACACCATATATTTT.

This clonotype appeared many times. The chain carries TRBV20-1 and TRBJ2-5, with D maybe TRBD2 (5 bases). The V gene lost 3 bases and the J gene lost 7 bases, with 24 bases spanning the gap. CDR1 is DFQATT and CDR2 is SNEGSKA in the germline V gene (reference sequence). The CDR3 loop spans 16 amino acids. CDR3 sequence (DNA): TGCAGTGCTAGGACCACCCTAGCTTCCTGGGCGGGGACCCAGTACTTC. Protein product: CSARTTLASWAGTQYF.

The gene calls are TRBV9 and TRBJ2-1; 8 nucleotides line up with TRBD1. CDR1 is SGDLS, CDR2 YYNGEE, per germline. The V gene end was trimmed by 4 bases and the J gene end by 7 bases; junction bases not matched to a gene: 10. The CDR3 spans 15 residues. DNA for the CDR3: TGTGCCAGCAGCCCGCAGGGGGCGGTAGGGAATGAGCAGTTCTTC. It specifies CASSPQGAVGNEQFF.

The J gene is TRBJ2-3, the V gene TRBV12-5; D gene ambiguous. This CDR3 is built from 13 residues. Germline lookup yields CDR1 LGHNT and CDR2 FRNRAP. V gave up 1 base and J gave up 6 bases, with 8 bases separating them. The CDR3 bases are TGTGCTAGTGGTTTGGCCCCCCTTGATACGCAGTATTTT. This encodes CASGLAPLDTQYF.

This clonotype was seen more than once but under ten times. J is TRBJ1-5 and V is TRBV2; 9 bases align to TRBD1. The CDR3 has 14 residues. Germline CDR1 and CDR2: SNHLY and FYNNEI. Trimming cost V 6 bases and J 6 bases; bases outside gene matches: 6. The CDR3 DNA follows: TGTGCCAGCAGCGGGACAGGGTCTGGTCAGCCCCAGCATTTT. Its translation is CASSGTGSGQPQHF.

On this clonotype itself: The junction and the germline gene differ at one end; a read error may be behind it. This rearrangement joins TRBV5-8 to TRBJ1-1; the D gene is possibly TRBD1 (6 bases). This CDR3 region has 9 residues. Germline values: CDR1 SGHTS, CDR2 YDEGEE. CDR3 sequence reads: CASSLRGGF. CDR3 in DNA: TGTGCCAGCAGCCTAAGAGGGGGGTTT.

Notes on this clonotype: A read error is possible here, since a much larger clone lies one base away. The rearrangement uses TRBV3-1 and TRBJ2-1; D gene ambiguous. This CDR3 is 15 amino acids long. Germline V gene sequence: CDR1 LGHDT, CDR2 YNNKEL (reference sequence). CDR3 bases: TGTGCCAGCAGCCAAGTGAAGAGCTCCTACAATGAGCAGTCCTTC. Protein sequence: CASSQVKSSYNEQSF.

This CDR3 reads CASSFFASGRVGSYNEQFF. The CDR3 nucleotides are TGTGCCAGCAGTTTTTTCGCTAGCGGGAGGGTGGGATCCTACAATGAGCAGTTCTTC. The chain employs TRBV12-3 or TRBV12-4 and TRBJ2-1, with 12 bases aligning to TRBD2. After removal of 3 bases from V and 1 base from J, the junction contained 10 bases not matched to a gene. This CDR3 has 19 amino acids.

This clonotype appeared many times. The genes are TRBV5-4 and TRBJ2-1; TRBD1 matches at 8 bases. In germline, CDR1 is SGHNT, CDR2 YYREEE (reference sequence). V lost 4 bases, J lost 0 bases, and 6 bases stayed unmatched. This CDR3 region has 16 residues. This chain's CDR3 is CASSPRTGSSYNEQFF. In DNA form, the CDR3 reads TGTGCCAGCAGCCCCCGGACAGGGAGCTCCTACAATGAGCAGTTCTTC.

The chain employs TRBV11-2 and TRBJ1-1; maybe TRBD1 (5 bases). CDR1 is SGHAT and CDR2 is FQNNGV in the germline V gene. V shed 5 bases and J shed 5 bases, with 18 bases lying between them. This CDR3 region has 15 residues. The CDR3 nucleotides read TGTGCCAGCAGCCCATCCCGGGGGACGGGGACTGAAGCTTTCTTT. Translation gives CASSPSRGTGTEAFF.